Below, 10 T cell receptor beta chains from the same sample are listed, as sequenced in a study of CD8 T cells in ankylosing spondylitis. One entry per CDR3 protein results from TCRdb running MiXCR on the 5' RACE reads. This table holds roughly 170,000 distinct CDR3 sequences, approximately 10% found once. The sample taken for sequencing was blood, either unsorted or a sorted T cell fraction (not recorded which). Receptors were obtained from a female donor with ankylosing spondylitis or in good health (not recorded which).

In DNA form, the CDR3 reads TGTGCCACCGCCGGGACAGACTCCTACGAGCAGTACTTC. Its translation: CATAGTDSYEQYF. The gene calls are TRBV24-1 and TRBJ2-7; 7 bases map to TRBD1. The CDR3 extends over 13 amino acids. Germline lookup yields CDR1 KGHDR and CDR2 SFDVKD. The J segment lost 0 bases and the V segment lost 9 bases, leaving 4 bases of the junction unmatched.

This rearrangement joins TRBV20-1 to TRBJ2-2; 11 bases are a match to TRBD2. Germline CDR1 is DFQATT and CDR2 is SNEGSKA (reference sequence). This CDR3 is built from 20 residues. With 0 bases clipped from V and 2 bases from J, the junction kept 14 bases outside the gene matches. The CDR3 region is CSARDRYSGREGANTGELFF. Here the CDR3 DNA reads TGCAGTGCTAGAGATCGGTATAGCGGGAGGGAGGGGGCAAACACCGGGGAGCTGTTTTTT.

This clonotype was recorded a few times. The chain couples TRBV14 to TRBJ2-1, with 7 positions matching TRBD2. V lost 1 base to trimming and J lost 0 bases; unmatched junction nucleotides: 9. CDR3 size: 18 residues. Germline loops: CDR1 SGHDN, CDR2 FVKESK. For the CDR3, the DNA is TGTGCCAGCAGCCAAGTCCCCCGACTAGCCGGCTCCTACAATGAGCAGTTCTTC. It is translated as CASSQVPRLAGSYNEQFF.

The rearrangement joins TRBV19 to TRBJ2-5; D ambiguous. This CDR3 is 13 amino acids long. Germline CDR1 reads LNHDA; CDR2 reads SQIVND (reference sequence). Deletions cut 6 bases from V and 0 bases from J, with 8 bases between. CDR3: CASSDLYQETQYF. In DNA, the CDR3 is TGTGCCAGTAGCGACTTGTACCAAGAGACCCAGTACTTC. The full variable domain, in which reference TRBV19 and TRBJ2-5 provide the parts outside the CDR3, is DGGITQSPKYLFRKEGQNVTLSCEQNLNHDAMYWYRQDPGQGLRLIYYSQIVNDFQKGDIAEGYSVSREKKESFPLTVTSAQKNPTAFYLCASSDLYQETQYFGPGTRLLVL.

J is TRBJ1-3 and V is TRBV9; D is unresolved. The CDR3 extends over 13 amino acids. Germline V gene sequence: CDR1 SGDLS, CDR2 YYNGEE. With 0 bases removed from V and 1 base from J, the gap between germline ends came to 2 bases. The CDR3 sequence: CASSVASGNTIYF. The DNA of the CDR3 is TGTGCCAGCAGCGTAGCTTCTGGAAACACCATATATTTT. Supplemented by reference TRBV9 and TRBJ1-3, the full variable domain reads DSGVTQTPKHLITATGQRVTLRCSPRSGDLSVYWYQQSLDQGLQFLIQYYNGEERAKGNILERFSAQQFPDLHSELNLSSLELGDSALYFCASSVASGNTIYFGEGSWLTVV.

This clonotype was counted a few times. V usage is TRBV7-2 and J usage is TRBJ2-7, with 9 bases lining up with TRBD1. Germline assignment: CDR1 SGHTA and CDR2 FQGNSA. The CDR3 length is 15 residues. V was clipped by 5 bases and J by 3 bases; unmatched bases: 8. The CDR3 nucleotides are TGTGCCAGCAGCCACCGGGGGACAGGGATCTACGAGCAGTACTTC. It is translated as CASSHRGTGIYEQYF.

This clonotype appeared a few times. The chain recombines TRBV6-5 with TRBJ1-2, with D maybe TRBD1 (5 bases). Trimming removed 6 bases at V and 4 bases at J, with 18 bases between. The germline gives CDR1 MNHEY, CDR2 SVGAGI. This CDR3 has 15 amino acids. The CDR3 here is CASRSSREGAYGYTF. CDR3 in DNA: TGTGCCAGCAGGTCCTCGCGGGAAGGGGCCTATGGCTACACCTTC.

This clonotype has just a few counts. CDR3 sequence reads: CASSLAPGRDEQYF. The CDR3 region has the DNA TGTGCCAGCAGCTTAGCCCCCGGGCGGGACGAGCAGTACTTC. The chain links TRBV7-9 to TRBJ2-7; possible D gene TRBD2, 5 bases. Germline-derived CDR1 and CDR2 are SEHNR and FQNEAQ (reference sequence). The CDR3 is 14 amino acids. V lost 0 bases to trimming and J lost 5 bases, with 11 bases between them.

This clonotype turned up a few times. CDR3 sequence: CASSPSPGSYNEQFF. CDR3 DNA sequence: TGTGCCAGCAGCCCGAGCCCTGGCTCCTACAATGAGCAGTTCTTC. V and J are TRBV7-7 and TRBJ2-1; unclear D gene. This CDR3 contains 15 residues. CDR1 and CDR2 (germline): SSHAT, FNYEAQ (reference sequence). V lost 5 bases and J lost 0, with 11 bases in between.

The V and J genes are TRBV12-3 or TRBV12-4 and TRBJ1-2; 9 bases fit TRBD1. Trimming took 7 bases from V and 3 from J; bases not matched to a gene: 9. The CDR3 totals 15 residues. CDR3 bases: TGTGCCAGCATTGGCTGGACAGGGGATGACTATGGCTACACCTTC. Residues: CASIGWTGDDYGYTF.